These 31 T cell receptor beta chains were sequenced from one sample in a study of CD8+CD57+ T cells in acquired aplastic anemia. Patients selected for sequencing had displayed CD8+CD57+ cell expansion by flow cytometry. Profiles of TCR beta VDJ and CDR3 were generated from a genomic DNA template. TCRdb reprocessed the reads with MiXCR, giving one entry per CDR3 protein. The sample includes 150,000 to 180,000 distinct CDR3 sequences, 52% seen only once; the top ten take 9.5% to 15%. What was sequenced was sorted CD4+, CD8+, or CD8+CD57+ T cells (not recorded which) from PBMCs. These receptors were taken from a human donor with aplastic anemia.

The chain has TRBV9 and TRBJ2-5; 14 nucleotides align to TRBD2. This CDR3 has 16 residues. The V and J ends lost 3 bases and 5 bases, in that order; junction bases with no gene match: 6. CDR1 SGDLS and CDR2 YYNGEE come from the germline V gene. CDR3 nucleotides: TGTGCCAGCAGCGGACTAGCGGGGGGGCGGCGGGAGACCCAGTACTTC. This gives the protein CASSGLAGGRRETQYF. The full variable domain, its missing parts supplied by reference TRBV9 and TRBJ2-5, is DSGVTQTPKHLITATGQRVTLRCSPRSGDLSVYWYQQSLDQGLQFLIQYYNGEERAKGNILERFSAQQFPDLHSELNLSSLELGDSALYFCASSGLAGGRRETQYFGPGTRLLVL.

CDR3 in amino acids: CASSGVKGTDSQPQHF. The CDR3 DNA reads TGCGCCAGCAGTGGCGTCAAAGGGACAGACTCCCAGCCCCAGCATTTT. The chain links TRBV10-2 to TRBJ1-5; 7 nucleotides match TRBD1. After removal of 4 bases from V and 7 bases from J, the junction contained 13 bases not matched to a gene. Germline CDR1 reads WSHSY; CDR2 reads SAAADI. This CDR3 spans 16 amino acids.

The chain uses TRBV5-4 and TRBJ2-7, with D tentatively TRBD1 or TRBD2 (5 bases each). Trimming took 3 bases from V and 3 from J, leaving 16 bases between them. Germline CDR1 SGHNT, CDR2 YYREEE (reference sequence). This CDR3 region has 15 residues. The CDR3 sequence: CASSYIPGPYYEQYF. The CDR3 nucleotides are TGTGCCAGCAGCTACATCCCGGGACCGTACTACGAGCAGTACTTC.

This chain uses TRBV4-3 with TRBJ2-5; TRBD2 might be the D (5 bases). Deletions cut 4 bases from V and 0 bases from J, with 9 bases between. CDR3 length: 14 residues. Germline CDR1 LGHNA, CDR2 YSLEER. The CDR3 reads CASSRDGNQETQYF. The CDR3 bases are TGCGCCAGCAGCCGAGACGGGAACCAAGAGACCCAGTACTTC.

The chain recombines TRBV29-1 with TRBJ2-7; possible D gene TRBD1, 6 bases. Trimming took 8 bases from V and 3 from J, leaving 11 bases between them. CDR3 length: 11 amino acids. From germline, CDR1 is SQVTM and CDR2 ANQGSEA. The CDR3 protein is CSSRDNYEQYF. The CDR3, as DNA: TGCAGCAGCCGGGACAACTACGAGCAGTACTTC.

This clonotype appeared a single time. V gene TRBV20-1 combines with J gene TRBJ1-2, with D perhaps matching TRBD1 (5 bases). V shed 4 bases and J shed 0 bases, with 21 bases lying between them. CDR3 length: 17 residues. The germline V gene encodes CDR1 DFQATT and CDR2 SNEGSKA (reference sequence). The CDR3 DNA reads TGCAGTGCTATCCGGGGGGACGTGGAGGCCCCTAACTATGGCTACACCTTC. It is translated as CSAIRGDVEAPNYGYTF.

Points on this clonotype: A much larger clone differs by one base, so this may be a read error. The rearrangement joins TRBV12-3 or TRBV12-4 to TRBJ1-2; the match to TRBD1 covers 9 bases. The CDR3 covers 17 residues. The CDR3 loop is CASSDWTGAGTNYVYTF. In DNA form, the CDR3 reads TGTGCCAGCAGTGATTGGACAGGGGCCGGGACTAACTATGTCTACACCTTC.

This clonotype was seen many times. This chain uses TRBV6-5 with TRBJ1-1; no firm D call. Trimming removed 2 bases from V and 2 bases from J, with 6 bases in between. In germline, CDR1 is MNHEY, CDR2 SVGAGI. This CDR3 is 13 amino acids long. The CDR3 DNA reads TGTGCCAGCAGTTACACAGCTAACACTGAAGCTTTCTTT. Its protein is CASSYTANTEAFF.

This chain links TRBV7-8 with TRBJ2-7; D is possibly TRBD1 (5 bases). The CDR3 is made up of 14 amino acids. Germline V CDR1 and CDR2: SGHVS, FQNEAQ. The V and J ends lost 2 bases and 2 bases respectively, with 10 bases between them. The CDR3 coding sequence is TGTGCCAGCAGCTTATTCACGACAGCCTACGAGCAGTACTTC. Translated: CASSLFTTAYEQYF.

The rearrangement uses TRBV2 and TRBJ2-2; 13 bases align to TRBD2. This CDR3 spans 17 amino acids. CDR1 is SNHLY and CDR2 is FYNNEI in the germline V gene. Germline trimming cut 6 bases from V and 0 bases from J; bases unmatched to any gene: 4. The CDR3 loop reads CASSQTSGGPNTGELFF. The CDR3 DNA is TGTGCCAGCAGCCAGACTAGCGGGGGGCCGAACACCGGGGAGCTGTTTTTT.

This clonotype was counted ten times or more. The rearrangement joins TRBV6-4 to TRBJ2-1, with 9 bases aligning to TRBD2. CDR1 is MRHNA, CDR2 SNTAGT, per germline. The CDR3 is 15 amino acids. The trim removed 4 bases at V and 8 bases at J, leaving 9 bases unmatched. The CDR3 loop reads CASSGIAGAGDEQFF. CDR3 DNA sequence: TGTGCCAGCAGTGGAATAGCGGGGGCCGGGGATGAGCAGTTCTTC.

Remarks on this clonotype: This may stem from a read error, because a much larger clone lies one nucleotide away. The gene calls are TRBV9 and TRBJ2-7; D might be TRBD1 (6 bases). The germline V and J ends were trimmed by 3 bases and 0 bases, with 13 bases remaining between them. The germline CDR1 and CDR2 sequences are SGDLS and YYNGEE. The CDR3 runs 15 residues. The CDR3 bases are TGTGCCAGCAGCGCCCAGGGGCTCCTCTCCTACGAGCAGTACTTC. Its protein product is CASSAQGLLSYEQYF. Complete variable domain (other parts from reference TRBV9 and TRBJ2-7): DSGVTQTPKHLITATGQRVTLRCSPRSGDLSVYWYQQSLDQGLQFLIQYYNGEERAKGNILERFSAQQFPDLHSELNLSSLELGDSALYFCASSAQGLLSYEQYFGPGTRLTVT.

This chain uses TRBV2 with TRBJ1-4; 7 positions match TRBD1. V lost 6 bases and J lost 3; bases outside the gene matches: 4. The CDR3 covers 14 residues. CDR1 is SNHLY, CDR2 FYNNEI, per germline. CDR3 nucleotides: TGTGCCAGCAGACGGACAGGAGCTAATGAAAAACTGTTTTTT. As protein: CASRRTGANEKLFF.

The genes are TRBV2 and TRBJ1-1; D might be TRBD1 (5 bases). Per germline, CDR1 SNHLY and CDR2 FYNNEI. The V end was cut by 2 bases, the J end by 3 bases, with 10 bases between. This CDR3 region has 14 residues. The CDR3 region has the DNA TGTGCCAGCAGTGAACCCGGGGCAGACACTGAAGCTTTCTTT. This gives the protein CASSEPGADTEAFF.

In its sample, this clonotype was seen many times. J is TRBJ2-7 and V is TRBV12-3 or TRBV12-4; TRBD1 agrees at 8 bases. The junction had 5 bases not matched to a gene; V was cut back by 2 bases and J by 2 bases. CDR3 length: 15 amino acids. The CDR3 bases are TGTGCCAGCAGTTTATCCCGGGACAGGACCTACGAGCAGTACTTC. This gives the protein CASSLSRDRTYEQYF.

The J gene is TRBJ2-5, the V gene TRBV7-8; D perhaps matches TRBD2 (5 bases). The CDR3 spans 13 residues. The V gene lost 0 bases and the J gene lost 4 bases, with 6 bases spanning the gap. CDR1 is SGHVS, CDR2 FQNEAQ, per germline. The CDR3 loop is CASSLAGRETQYF. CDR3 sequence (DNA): TGTGCCAGCAGCTTAGCGGGGAGAGAGACCCAGTACTTC.

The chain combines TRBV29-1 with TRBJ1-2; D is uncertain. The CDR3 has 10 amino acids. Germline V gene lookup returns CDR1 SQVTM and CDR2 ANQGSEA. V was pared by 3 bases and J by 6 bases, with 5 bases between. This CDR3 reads CSVDGDGYTF. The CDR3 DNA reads TGCAGCGTTGACGGCGATGGCTACACCTTC.

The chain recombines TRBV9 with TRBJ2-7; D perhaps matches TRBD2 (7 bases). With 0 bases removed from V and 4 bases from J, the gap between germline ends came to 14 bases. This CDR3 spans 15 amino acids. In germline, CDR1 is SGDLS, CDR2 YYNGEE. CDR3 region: CASSVGGGEHYEQYF. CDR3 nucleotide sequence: TGTGCCAGCAGCGTAGGAGGGGGGGAGCATTACGAGCAGTACTTC.

In DNA, the CDR3 is TGTGCCAGTAGTAACCAGTACTTC. Its protein is CASSNQYF. The chain is built from TRBV19 and TRBJ2-5; D uncertain. CDR1 is LNHDA and CDR2 is SQIVND in the germline V gene (reference sequence). This CDR3 contains 8 residues. With 4 bases removed from V and 10 bases from J, the gap between germline ends came to 1 base.

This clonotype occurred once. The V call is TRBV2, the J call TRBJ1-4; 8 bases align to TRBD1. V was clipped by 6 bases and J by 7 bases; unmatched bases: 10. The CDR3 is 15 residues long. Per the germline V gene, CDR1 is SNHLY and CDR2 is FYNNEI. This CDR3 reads CASREIRGLGEKLFF. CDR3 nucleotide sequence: TGTGCCAGCAGAGAGATCAGGGGGCTTGGTGAAAAACTGTTTTTT.

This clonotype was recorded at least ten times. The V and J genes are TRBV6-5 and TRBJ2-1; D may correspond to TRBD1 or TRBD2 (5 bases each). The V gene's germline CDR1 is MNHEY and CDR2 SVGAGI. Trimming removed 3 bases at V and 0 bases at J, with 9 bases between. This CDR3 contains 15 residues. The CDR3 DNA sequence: TGTGCCAGCAGTTATGCAGGGAGCTCCTACAATGAGCAGTTCTTC. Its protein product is CASSYAGSSYNEQFF.

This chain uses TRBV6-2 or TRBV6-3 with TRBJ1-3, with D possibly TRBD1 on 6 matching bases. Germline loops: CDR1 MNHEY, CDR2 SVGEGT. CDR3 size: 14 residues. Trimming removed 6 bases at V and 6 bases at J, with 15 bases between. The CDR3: CASRTAGVVNTIYF. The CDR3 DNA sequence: TGTGCCAGCAGGACCGCAGGGGTCGTAAACACCATATATTTT.

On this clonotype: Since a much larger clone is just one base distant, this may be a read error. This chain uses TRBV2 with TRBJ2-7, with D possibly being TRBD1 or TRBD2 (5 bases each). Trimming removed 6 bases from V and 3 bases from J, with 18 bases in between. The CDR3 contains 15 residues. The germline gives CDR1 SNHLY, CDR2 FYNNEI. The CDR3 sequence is CASSQGVQDGYEQYF. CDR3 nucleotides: TGTGCCAGCAGCCAGGGAGTACAGGATGGCTACGAGCAGTACTTC. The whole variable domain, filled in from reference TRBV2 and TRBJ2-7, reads EPEVTQTPSHQVTQMGQEVILRCVPISNHLYFYWYRQILGQKVEFLVSFYNNEISEKSEIFDDQFSVERPDGSNFTLKIRSTKLEDSAMYFCASSQGVQDGYEQYFGPGTRLTVT.

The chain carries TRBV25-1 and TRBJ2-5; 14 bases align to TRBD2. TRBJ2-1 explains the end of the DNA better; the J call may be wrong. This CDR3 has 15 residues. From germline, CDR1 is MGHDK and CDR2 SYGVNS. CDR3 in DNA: TGTGCCAGCAGTGCGGGACTAGCGGGAGTGCACGAGCAGTTCTTC. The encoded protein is CASSAGLAGVHEQFF.

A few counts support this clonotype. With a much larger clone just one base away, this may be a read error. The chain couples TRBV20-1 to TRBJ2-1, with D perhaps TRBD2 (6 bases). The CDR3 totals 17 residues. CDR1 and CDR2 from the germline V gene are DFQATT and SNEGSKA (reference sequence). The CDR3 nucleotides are TGCAGTTCTAGAGATCCGGGACTGATTTTGGTGGGGGATGAGCAGTTCTTC. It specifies CSSRDPGLILVGDEQFF.

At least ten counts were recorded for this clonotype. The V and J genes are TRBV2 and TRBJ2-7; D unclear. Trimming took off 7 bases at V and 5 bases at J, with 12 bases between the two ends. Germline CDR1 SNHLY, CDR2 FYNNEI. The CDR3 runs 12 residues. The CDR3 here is CASTGPAHEQYF. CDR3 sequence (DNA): TGTGCCAGCACCGGGCCAGCACACGAGCAGTACTTC.

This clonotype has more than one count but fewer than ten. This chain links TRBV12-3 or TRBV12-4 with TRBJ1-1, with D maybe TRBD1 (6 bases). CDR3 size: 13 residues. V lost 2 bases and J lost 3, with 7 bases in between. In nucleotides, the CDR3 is TGTGCCAGCAGTTTATCAGGGGACACTGAAGCTTTCTTT. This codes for CASSLSGDTEAFF.

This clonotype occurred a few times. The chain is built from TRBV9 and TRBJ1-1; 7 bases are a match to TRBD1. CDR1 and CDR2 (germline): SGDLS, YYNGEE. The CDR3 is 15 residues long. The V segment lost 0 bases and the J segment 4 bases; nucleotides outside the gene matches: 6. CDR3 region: CASSVAITGATEAFF. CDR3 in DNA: TGTGCCAGCAGCGTAGCAATTACAGGGGCCACTGAAGCTTTCTTT. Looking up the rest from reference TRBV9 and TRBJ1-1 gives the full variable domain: DSGVTQTPKHLITATGQRVTLRCSPRSGDLSVYWYQQSLDQGLQFLIQYYNGEERAKGNILERFSAQQFPDLHSELNLSSLELGDSALYFCASSVAITGATEAFFGQGTRLTVV.

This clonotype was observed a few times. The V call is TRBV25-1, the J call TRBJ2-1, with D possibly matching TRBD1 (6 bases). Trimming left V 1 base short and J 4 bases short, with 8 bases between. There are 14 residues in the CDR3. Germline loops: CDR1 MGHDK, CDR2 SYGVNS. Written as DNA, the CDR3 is TGTGCCAGCAGTGAATTAAGGGGGTACAATGAGCAGTTCTTC. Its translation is CASSELRGYNEQFF.

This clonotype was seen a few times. The DNA of the CDR3 is TGTGCCTCAGGGACAGCCGACGAGACCCAGTACTTC. The encoded protein is CASGTADETQYF. V and J are TRBV10-3 and TRBJ2-5; TRBD1 aligns across 7 bases. This CDR3 contains 12 residues. CDR1 ENHRY and CDR2 SYGVKD come from the germline V gene. The junction had 8 bases not matched to a gene; V was cut back by 11 bases and J by 5 bases.

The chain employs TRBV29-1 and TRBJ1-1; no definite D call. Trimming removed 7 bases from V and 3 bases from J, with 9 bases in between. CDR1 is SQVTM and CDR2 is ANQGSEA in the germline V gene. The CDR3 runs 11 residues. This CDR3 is CSGQVYTEAFF. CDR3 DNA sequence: TGCAGCGGTCAAGTTTACACTGAAGCTTTCTTT. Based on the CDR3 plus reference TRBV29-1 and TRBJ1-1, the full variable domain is SAVISQKPSRDICQRGTSLTIQCQVDSQVTMMFWYRQQPGQSLTLIATANQGSEATYESGFVIDKFPISRPNLTFSTLTVSNMSPEDSSIYLCSGQVYTEAFFGQGTRLTVV.